The clone carrying this T cell receptor beta chain was found once. What it binds is not known. The RNA input was about 0.5 to 1 ug, and it was reverse transcribed with random hexamers. Amplification of TCR beta CDR3 used immunoSEQ multiplex PCR across 54 Vbeta and 13 Jbeta. TCRdb re-called the immunoSEQ multiplex PCR reads through MiXCR, storing one row per CDR3 protein. The repertoire includes 400,000 to 550,000 distinct CDR3 sequences, more than 70% of them detected once, and about 0.12% sits in the top ten. Deletions cut 6 bases from V and 2 bases from J, with 13 bases between. This CDR3 has 14 residues. Germline CDR1 SGHDN, CDR2 FVKESK. These data belong to a study of CD8 T cells in Susac syndrome. The study, taken as a whole, reports: The study admitted that it had a relatively small number of individuals in its TCR sequencing and HLA analysis.

The authors sequenced TCR beta from blood CD8+ and CD4+ T cells. TEMRA cells were FACS-enriched, with CD8+ and CD4+ T cells isolated negatively. The clonotype comes from a human donor with multiple sclerosis. Sequencing was performed on CD8+ T cells from PBMCs. The J gene is TRBJ1-2, the V gene TRBV14; D is perhaps TRBD1 (6 bases). DNA for the CDR3: TGTGCCAGCAGGATGTCAGGGGTGAACTATGGCTACACCTTC. This encodes CASRMSGVNYGYTF. Full variable domain (rest looked up from reference TRBV14 and TRBJ1-2): EAGVTQFPSHSVIEKGQTVTLRCDPISGHDNLYWYRRVMGKEIKFLLHFVKESKQDESGMPNNRFLAERTGGTYSTLKVQPAELEDSGVYFCASRMSGVNYGYTFGSGTRLTVV.